This TCR beta chain was sequenced for a study of shared clonotypes between healthy human individuals. The assay was immunoSEQ multiplex PCR, and TCRdb's table has in-frame clones only and misses some. The sample has millions of clones; approximately 90% are singletons. Donors were healthy HIV-negative adults without recent acute infections or vaccinations. CD4+ cells yielded CD45RA+ naive and CD45RA-negative memory subsets. The sequence derives from a man aged 18 to 30 in good health. The sequenced sample was naive CD4+ T cells sorted from blood. Subset given: CD45RA+ positively selected.

CDR3 loop: CASSLAGEVHNEQFF. CDR3 DNA sequence: TGTGCCAGCAGCTTAGCAGGGGAAGTCCACAATGAGCAGTTCTTC. This chain links TRBV7-6 with TRBJ2-1; possible D gene TRBD1, 5 bases. The V and J ends lost 0 bases and 5 bases respectively, with 11 bases between them. The CDR3 is 15 amino acids. CDR1 SGHVS and CDR2 FNYEAQ come from the germline V gene.